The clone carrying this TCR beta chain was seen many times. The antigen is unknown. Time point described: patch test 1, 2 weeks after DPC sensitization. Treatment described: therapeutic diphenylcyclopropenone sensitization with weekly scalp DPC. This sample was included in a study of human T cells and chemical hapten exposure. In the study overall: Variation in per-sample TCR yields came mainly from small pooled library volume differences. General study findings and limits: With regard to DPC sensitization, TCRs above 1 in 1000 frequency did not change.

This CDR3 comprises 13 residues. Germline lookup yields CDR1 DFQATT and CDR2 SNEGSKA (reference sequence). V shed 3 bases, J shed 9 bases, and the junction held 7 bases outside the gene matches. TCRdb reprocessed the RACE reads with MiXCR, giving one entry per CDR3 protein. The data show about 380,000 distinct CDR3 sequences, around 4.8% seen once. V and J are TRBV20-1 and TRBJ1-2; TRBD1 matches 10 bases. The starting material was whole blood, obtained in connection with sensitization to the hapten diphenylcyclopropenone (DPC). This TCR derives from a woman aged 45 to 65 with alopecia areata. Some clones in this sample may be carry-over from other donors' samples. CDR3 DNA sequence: TGCAGTGCTAGGGACCGACAGGGGGCTCGCTACACCTTC. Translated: CSARDRQGARYTF.